This is a list of T cell receptor beta chains from one sample in a study of post-analysis software for immune sequencing data. TCRdb fed the PCR reads into MiXCR, producing one record per CDR3 protein. The data contain hundreds of thousands of distinct CDR3 sequences, 25% to 30% of them singletons. The material sequenced was blood. Every receptor here comes from a girl aged 5-17 years with multiple sclerosis. The conserved cysteine and the conserved F or W are not part of the CDR3 here. A D gene is named only where the DNA matches it firmly.

TRBJ2-5,TRBV7-9,.,ASSFPRQRETQY
TRBJ2-4,TRBV4-1,TRBD2,ASSQGEREGVQY
TRBJ2-7,TRBV5-1,.,ASSLSGELGSYEQY
TRBJ2-2,TRBV7-9,.,ASILGTLNTGELF
TRBJ1-6,TRBV7-9,.,ASSASSGPLH
TRBJ2-3,TRBV6-1,TRBD2,ASTRTSGGTDTQY
TRBJ1-1,TRBV5-1,.,ASSPALMNTEAF
TRBJ2-1,TRBV11-2,.,ASSLASGTRGAYNEQF
TRBJ2-6,TRBV7-8,TRBD1,ASSLSQGDFSGANVLT
TRBJ1-2,TRBV7-2,.,ASSLEFRGVGGYT
TRBJ1-5,TRBV29-1,.,SVEDRVVANQPQH
TRBJ2-3,TRBV4-1,TRBD1,ASSQGGTGSLLDTQY
TRBJ1-5,TRBV20-1,.,SAEAPKNQPQH
TRBJ2-1,TRBV6-2/TRBV6-3,TRBD2,ASNPLAGTHEQF
TRBJ2-3,TRBV5-1,.,ASSPGGGRATDTQY
TRBJ2-1,TRBV7-2,TRBD2,ASTVGLAINNEQF
TRBJ2-5,TRBV7-9,TRBD1,AGRTGAQETQY
TRBJ1-2,TRBV7-9,.,ASGPGGRLSGYT
TRBJ2-5,TRBV27,TRBD1,ASSSRRTGFQETQY
TRBJ1-6,TRBV6-5,.,ASSYSWRGNSPLH
TRBJ2-2,TRBV28,TRBD1,ASSARGTANTGELF
TRBJ1-2,TRBV7-8,TRBD1,ASSSGQGGDGYT
TRBJ2-7,TRBV28,.,VSVAVTWEQY
TRBJ2-7,TRBV3-1,TRBD2,ASSPRSGTTYEQY
TRBJ2-3,TRBV10-1,.,ASTRKLTDTQY
TRBJ1-2,TRBV29-1,TRBD1,SVDDREGGYT